The 9 T cell receptor beta chains given below trace back to one sample, sequenced in a study of regulatory T cells in long-lasting Graves disease. Time point given: newly diagnosed GD, antithyroid drugs for less than 3 months. From RNA extracted from PBMCs, the TCR library was made. According to the study, TCR beta libraries were built with iRepertoire HTBI primers and CDR3-region Arm-PCR. TCRdb processed the multiplex PCR reads anew with MiXCR; each CDR3 protein has one entry. The top ten clones hold roughly 10% of a sample with 450,000 to 700,000 distinct CDR3 sequences, about 13% of them seen once. Separately, the same data were catalogued under a study of T cells in Graves' hyperthyroidism and ophthalmopathy.

The starting material was peripheral blood mononuclear cells (PBMCs), obtained at new diagnosis, from a patient treated with antithyroid drugs. Receptor source: a man under 40 with Graves disease.

This clonotype was picked up a small number of times. This chain joins TRBV29-1 and TRBJ2-1, with 8 bases lining up with TRBD2. CDR1 SQVTM and CDR2 ANQGSEA come from the germline V gene. The length of the CDR3 is 13 residues. Trimming at V came to 5 bases and at J to 4 bases, leaving 4 bases not matched to a gene. CDR3 sequence: CSVWSGGYNEQFF. The DNA for the CDR3 is TGCAGCGTTTGGTCGGGAGGGTACAATGAGCAGTTCTTC.

The table lists this clonotype with a few counts. The rearrangement joins TRBV25-1 to TRBJ1-3; D is unresolved. Looked up from germline, CDR1 is MGHDK and CDR2 is SYGVNS. Trimming shortened V by 1 base and J by 0 bases, and 13 bases separated the two germline ends. The CDR3 length is 17 residues. CDR3 sequence reads: CASSELGSGLSGNTIYF. The CDR3 bases are TGTGCCAGCAGTGAATTGGGCAGTGGCCTCTCTGGAAACACCATATATTTT.

This clonotype was counted ten times or more. The chain carries TRBV5-1 and TRBJ2-7, with TRBD1 identical over 7 bases. This CDR3 spans 15 amino acids. Looked up from germline, CDR1 is SGHRS and CDR2 is YFSETQ. The trim removed 3 bases at V and 7 bases at J, leaving 13 bases unmatched. CDR3 DNA sequence: TGCGCCAGCAGCTCTATGACCGGGGACAGAGGGGAGCAGTACTTC. Its translation is CASSSMTGDRGEQYF.

There are a few counts of this clonotype. The chain has TRBV7-9 and TRBJ2-3; TRBD2 agrees at 7 bases. The CDR3 sequence is 19 residues long. Germline-derived CDR1 and CDR2 are SEHNR and FQNEAQ (reference sequence). The ends lost 4 bases at V and 0 bases at J; junction bases unmatched: 16. The CDR3 DNA sequence: TGTGCCAGCAGCTCCACTTACTCGGGACTACATATAAGCACAGATACGCAGTATTTT. This codes for CASSSTYSGLHISTDTQYF.

This chain links TRBV29-1 with TRBJ1-4, with D perhaps TRBD1 (5 bases). Trimming removed 7 bases at V and 2 bases at J, with 17 bases between. This CDR3 is 15 amino acids long. The germline CDR1 and CDR2 sequences are SQVTM and ANQGSEA. The CDR3 reads CSALRRAATNEKLFF. The CDR3 DNA reads as TGCAGCGCCTTACGCAGGGCTGCTACTAATGAAAAACTGTTTTTT.

This clonotype was recorded many times. The genes are TRBV2 and TRBJ2-1, with D perhaps TRBD1 or TRBD2 (5 bases each). CDR1 is SNHLY, CDR2 FYNNEI, per germline. This CDR3 comprises 13 residues. V dropped 7 bases and J dropped 0 bases, with 7 bases sitting between them. The CDR3, as DNA: TGTGCCAGCACCGGGACCTCCTACAATGAGCAGTTCTTC. Residues: CASTGTSYNEQFF.

This clonotype appeared many times. The chain carries TRBV12-3 or TRBV12-4 and TRBJ1-2; tentative D call: TRBD1 (6 bases). The CDR3 runs to 14 residues. The V and J ends lost 8 bases and 2 bases respectively, with 15 bases between them. CDR3 coding DNA: TGTGCCAGCTCCTCGGGGGCAAGAAACTATGGCTACACCTTC. Translation: CASSSGARNYGYTF.

This clonotype was seen many times. The V and J genes are TRBV11-2 and TRBJ1-1; no firm D call. Germline loops: CDR1 SGHAT, CDR2 FQNNGV. The CDR3 loop spans 14 amino acids. Trimming cost V 7 bases and J 0 bases, with 12 bases left between them. CDR3 DNA sequence: TGTGCCAGCAAGAAGGTACGCATGAACACTGAAGCTTTCTTT. Translation gives CASKKVRMNTEAFF.

This clonotype was seen many times. The gene calls are TRBV2 and TRBJ1-1; no reliable D call. Germline CDR1 is SNHLY and CDR2 is FYNNEI. The CDR3 is 13 residues long. Deletions cut 6 bases from V and 7 bases from J, with 15 bases between. CDR3 sequence (DNA): TGTGCCAGCAGATTATACGTTGAAAGTGAAGCTTTCTTT. Translating it yields CASRLYVESEAFF.